This is a list of T cell receptor beta chains from one sample in a study of regulatory T cells in long-lasting Graves disease. MiXCR was run by TCRdb on the multiplex PCR reads, yielding one entry per CDR3 protein. The sample carries about 470,000 distinct CDR3 sequences, more than 20% recorded once. Sequenced here: peripheral blood mononuclear cells (PBMCs), sampled when the disease was refractory, from a patient treated with antithyroid drugs. The receptors were sampled from a female donor with Graves disease. Each CDR3 is given without its conserved first and last residue. The order of the fields is clone size, V gene, J gene, CDR3 protein. Clone sizes are given selectively: once, few, many, or a class where the clone is expanded.

size: many
V: TRBV2
J: TRBJ2-2
CDR3: ASTRDRGLRSNTGELF

size: once
V: TRBV19
J: TRBJ2-7
CDR3: ASTGDSPYEQY

size: many
V: TRBV7-2
J: TRBJ1-4
CDR3: ASSRGTGNEKLF

size: NA
V: TRBV18
J: TRBJ2-7
CDR3: ASSPPVTSGRYEQY

size: NA
V: TRBV9
J: TRBJ2-7
CDR3: ASSGGLAEEQY

size: many
V: TRBV29-1
J: TRBJ1-1
CDR3: SVHRGRLTEAF

size: many
V: TRBV2
J: TRBJ2-7
CDR3: ASRETGDYEQY

size: many
V: TRBV20-1
J: TRBJ1-5
CDR3: SARDGWDRGQEVRQPQH

size: many
V: TRBV18
J: TRBJ2-7
CDR3: ASSPSPISYEQY

size: NA
V: TRBV11-2
J: TRBJ2-1
CDR3: ASSFLAGGRHNEQF

size: NA
V: TRBV28
J: TRBJ2-4
CDR3: ASSAAGRAKNIQY

size: NA
V: TRBV5-1
J: TRBJ2-7
CDR3: ASRFGQLYEQY

size: many
V: TRBV6-1
J: TRBJ1-2
CDR3: ASSEFYRGSDGYT

size: many
V: TRBV27
J: TRBJ1-1
CDR3: ASTPRGLGEAF

size: many
V: TRBV5-5
J: TRBJ1-2
CDR3: ASSRPLSYGYT

size: many
V: TRBV28
J: TRBJ1-1
CDR3: ATSEKDTEAF

size: many
V: TRBV10-3
J: TRBJ1-4
CDR3: AIRGGDEKLF

size: many
V: TRBV12-3/TRBV12-4
J: TRBJ1-2
CDR3: ASSRGGGTNYGYT

size: NA
V: TRBV6-1
J: TRBJ2-7
CDR3: ASRGKVSYEQY

size: NA
V: TRBV7-9
J: TRBJ1-1
CDR3: ASSLAEGSVQQPF

size: many
V: TRBV7-9
J: TRBJ1-6
CDR3: ASSLAGTGDSPLH

size: many
V: TRBV2
J: TRBJ2-7
CDR3: ASSGLFSGTSGPDEQY

size: many
V: TRBV6-1
J: TRBJ2-2
CDR3: ASSGTFLTGELF

size: few
V: TRBV30
J: TRBJ2-7
CDR3: AWSVAQANYEQY

size: many
V: TRBV19
J: TRBJ1-1
CDR3: ASSMDAGGRNTEAF

size: NA
V: TRBV5-6
J: TRBJ1-1
CDR3: ASSLRSSNTEAF

size: NA
V: TRBV6-1
J: TRBJ1-5
CDR3: ASADRGYQPQH

size: few
V: TRBV20-1
J: TRBJ2-2
CDR3: SATRTNPGELF

size: few
V: TRBV11-2
J: TRBJ2-7
CDR3: ASRTLAGGHYEQY

size: NA
V: TRBV5-6
J: TRBJ2-4
CDR3: ASSLRLAGAPPYIQY

size: many
V: TRBV3-1
J: TRBJ2-5
CDR3: ASSQLWTSGYQETQY

size: many
V: TRBV11-2
J: TRBJ2-7
CDR3: ASSNPTGGSYEQY

size: NA
V: TRBV19
J: TRBJ2-2
CDR3: ASWGGIGTGELF

size: many
V: TRBV7-9
J: TRBJ1-1
CDR3: ASSRQGALNTEAF

size: NA
V: TRBV28
J: TRBJ2-7
CDR3: ANSFGTDSYEQY

size: NA
V: TRBV19
J: TRBJ1-5
CDR3: ASSIFGDRQPQH

size: few
V: TRBV29-1
J: TRBJ2-2
CDR3: SVGDSRGTGELF

size: many
V: TRBV27
J: TRBJ1-4
CDR3: ASSLEARAEKLF

size: NA
V: TRBV9
J: TRBJ1-5
CDR3: ASTSGQEYSNQPQH

size: many
V: TRBV28
J: TRBJ1-1
CDR3: ASRPYWGASTEAF

size: many
V: TRBV19
J: TRBJ2-4
CDR3: ASSPSGSPRIAKNIQY

size: NA
V: TRBV11-2
J: TRBJ2-3
CDR3: ASSPDAYTQY